Below are 27 T cell receptor beta chains sequenced from a single sample in a study of blood T cell repertoires in COVID-19. Generated by immunoSEQ multiplex PCR, the TCRdb table keeps only in-frame clones and is missing some. Of fewer than 90,000 clones listed, roughly 88% are singletons. The sequenced sample consisted of peripheral blood. The source of these receptors is a man aged 60-69 years with acute or convalescent COVID-19.

The chain links TRBV5-1 to TRBJ1-1; 9 nucleotides line up with TRBD1. With 4 bases clipped from V and 2 bases from J, the junction kept 12 bases outside the gene matches. CDR1 is SGHRS and CDR2 is YFSETQ in the germline V gene. The CDR3 length is 17 residues. In DNA, the CDR3 is TGCGCCAGCAGCCTAACCGGACAGGGGCGAATTAACACTGAAGCTTTCTTT. It codes for CASSLTGQGRINTEAFF.

V is TRBV28 and J is TRBJ1-5; TRBD1 might be the D (6 bases). The CDR3 runs to 15 residues. Germline values: CDR1 MDHEN, CDR2 SYDVKM. The ends were cut back, 5 bases at V and 0 bases at J, with 11 bases in the middle. The CDR3 is CASSRTAYSNQPQHF. CDR3 coding DNA: TGTGCCAGCAGTCGGACAGCGTATAGCAATCAGCCCCAGCATTTT.

The gene calls are TRBV29-1 and TRBJ2-7; TRBD1 aligns across 8 bases. CDR1 is SQVTM and CDR2 is ANQGSEA in the germline V gene. Trimming at V came to 4 bases and at J to 6 bases, leaving 8 bases not matched to a gene. The CDR3 consists of 13 residues. In DNA, the CDR3 is TGCAGCGTTGTAGGACAGGGTTCCCTCGAGCAGTACTTC. This sequence encodes CSVVGQGSLEQYF.

The chain recombines TRBV3-1 (or the pseudogene TRBV3-2) with TRBJ2-2; no firm D call. V lost 4 bases, J lost 1 base, and 7 bases lay in between. CDR3 size: 14 residues. The germline V gene has CDR1 LGHDT and CDR2 YNNKEL (reference sequence). Here the CDR3 reads CASSLPLNTGELFF. In DNA, the CDR3 is TGTGCCAGCAGCCTCCCCCTGAACACCGGGGAGCTGTTTTTT.

V gene TRBV9 combines with J gene TRBJ1-5, with D unresolved. Trimming cost V 0 bases and J 6 bases, with 13 bases left between them. The CDR3 is 15 amino acids. Per the germline V gene, CDR1 is SGDLS and CDR2 is YYNGEE. The CDR3 reads CASSVASEGSQPQHF. The CDR3 nucleotides are TGTGCCAGCAGCGTAGCATCGGAGGGCAGTCAGCCCCAGCATTTT.

This chain joins TRBV6-1 and TRBJ2-1; no definite D call. From germline, CDR1 is MNHNS and CDR2 SASEGT. V lost 3 bases and J 3 bases, leaving 3 bases between the germline ends. The CDR3 is 12 residues long. The CDR3 loop is CASSDRYNEQFF. The CDR3 nucleotides read TGTGCCAGCAGTGATCGCTACAATGAGCAGTTCTTC.

This chain joins TRBV11-2 and TRBJ1-5; 8 bases agree with TRBD1. The germline V gene has CDR1 SGHAT and CDR2 FQNNGV. The CDR3 extends over 15 amino acids. The trim removed 0 bases at V and 6 bases at J, leaving 4 bases unmatched. As DNA, the CDR3 is TGTGCCAGCAGCTTAGACAGGGGGCAGGGTCAGCCCCAGCATTTT. Encoded protein: CASSLDRGQGQPQHF. Complete variable domain (other parts from reference TRBV11-2 and TRBJ1-5): EAGVAQSPRYKIIEKRQSVAFWCNPISGHATLYWYQQILGQGPKLLIQFQNNGVVDDSQLPKDRFSAERLKGVDSTLKIQPAKLEDSAVYLCASSLDRGQGQPQHFGDGTRLSIL.

This chain connects TRBV7-2 to TRBJ2-1; maybe TRBD2 (5 bases). Germline CDR1 reads SGHTA; CDR2 reads FQGNSA. This CDR3 has 14 amino acids. The ends were cut back, 1 base at V and 10 bases at J, with 14 bases in the middle. The CDR3 sequence: CASSLDFATIEQFF. CDR3 DNA sequence: TGTGCCAGCAGCTTAGATTTTGCGACTATCGAGCAGTTCTTC.

This rearrangement joins TRBV29-1 to TRBJ1-2; D unresolved. The CDR3 is 11 amino acids. From germline, CDR1 is SQVTM and CDR2 ANQGSEA. V was shortened by 7 bases and J by 7 bases, with 13 bases between the two germline ends. The chain's CDR3 is CSAVGGIGYTF. The CDR3 region has the DNA TGCAGCGCCGTGGGAGGGATTGGCTACACCTTC.

This sequence joins TRBV18 and TRBJ1-3; the D gene is possibly TRBD1 (5 bases). Germline-derived CDR1 and CDR2 are KGHSH and LQKENI. This CDR3 region has 16 residues. Trimming stripped 1 base from V and 2 bases from J, with 12 bases between. The CDR3 DNA follows: TGTGCCAGCTCACCACAGGCTCCGGGGGCTGGAAACACCATATATTTT. Its translation: CASSPQAPGAGNTIYF.

The chain links TRBV5-1 to TRBJ1-6, with 9 bases that match TRBD1. The CDR3 is 15 amino acids. The germline V gene encodes CDR1 SGHRS and CDR2 YFSETQ. The trim removed 5 bases at V and 13 bases at J, leaving 13 bases unmatched. CDR3 residues: CASRGEGQGFTPLHF. CDR3 DNA: TGCGCCAGCAGAGGGGAGGGACAGGGATTTACGCCCCTCCACTTT.

V is TRBV7-8 and J is TRBJ1-2; D may be TRBD1 (5 bases). CDR1 and CDR2 from the germline V gene are SGHVS and FQNEAQ. Between the trimmed V and J ends, which lost 2 bases and 6 bases, there was a span of 19 bases. The CDR3 is made up of 16 amino acids. CDR3 nucleotides: TGTGCCAGCAGCTTAATTGGCCCCACAGGAAGAAATGGCTACACCTTC. Translated: CASSLIGPTGRNGYTF.

V gene TRBV7-3 combines with J gene TRBJ2-3; 7 nucleotides match TRBD2. The length of the CDR3 is 16 residues. Per germline, CDR1 SGHTA and CDR2 FQGTGA. V was clipped by 6 bases and J by 8 bases; unmatched bases: 17. The chain's CDR3 is CASSHNSAGVRGTQYF. The CDR3 DNA reads as TGTGCCAGCAGTCATAACAGCGCGGGAGTTCGCGGTACGCAGTATTTT.

The V and J genes are TRBV24-1 and TRBJ1-2; D gene unclear. Germline V gives CDR1 KGHDR, CDR2 SFDVKD. V lost 9 bases to trimming and J lost 4 bases, with 14 bases between them. CDR3 size: 13 residues. CDR3 amino acids: CATAEGPSYGYTF. CDR3 DNA sequence: TGTGCCACCGCTGAGGGCCCTTCCTATGGCTACACCTTC.

The V and J genes are TRBV28 and TRBJ2-7, with 8 bases lining up with TRBD2. This CDR3 spans 14 amino acids. V trimming: 9 bases; J trimming: 2 bases; junction bases outside the gene matches: 9. CDR1 MDHEN and CDR2 SYDVKM come from the germline V gene. Here the CDR3 reads CASIRGGRTYEQYF. The DNA of the CDR3 is TGTGCCAGTATTCGGGGGGGTCGTACCTACGAGCAGTACTTC.

The rearrangement joins TRBV6-4 to TRBJ1-6; 8 nucleotides align to TRBD1. Germline trimming cut 6 bases from V and 7 bases from J; bases unmatched to any gene: 5. There are 14 residues in the CDR3. The V gene's germline CDR1 is MRHNA and CDR2 SNTAGT. Here the CDR3 DNA reads TGTGCCAGCAGCCTGACAGGGGAGAATTCACCCCTCCACTTT. Its protein is CASSLTGENSPLHF.

The V gene is TRBV7-9, the J gene TRBJ1-2; 9 nucleotides line up with TRBD1. Germline CDR1 reads SEHNR; CDR2 reads FQNEAQ (reference sequence). J gave up 8 bases and V 0 bases, and 7 bases lay outside the gene matches. This CDR3 region has 15 residues. The CDR3 region has the DNA TGTGCCAGCAGCTTAGCCGGGGACAGGGTGAGCGGCTACACCTTC. Translated, it gives CASSLAGDRVSGYTF.

This chain joins TRBV24-1 and TRBJ2-1, with a weak D call TRBD2 (6 bases). The CDR3 contains 17 residues. Trimming removed 5 bases at V and 4 bases at J, with 20 bases between. Germline CDR1 and CDR2: KGHDR and SFDVKD. Here the CDR3 reads CATSGRSTAGNYNEQFF. CDR3 nucleotides: TGTGCCACCAGTGGACGGTCGACGGCGGGAAATTACAATGAGCAGTTCTTC.

CDR3 coding DNA: TGTGCGGCCAAGGAGGGCCGTGGTGAAAAACTGTTTTTT. Amino acid sequence: CAAKEGRGEKLFF. This rearrangement joins TRBV19 to TRBJ1-4; D remains unclear. The CDR3 spans 13 residues. The V gene's germline CDR1 is LNHDA and CDR2 SQIVND (reference sequence).

The chain couples TRBV11-2 to TRBJ1-3; D call uncertain. CDR3 length: 17 amino acids. Germline-derived CDR1 and CDR2 are SGHAT and FQNNGV. V was trimmed by 1 base and J by 1 base, leaving 14 bases between them. CDR3 protein: CASSLGRGIRSGNTIYF. CDR3 coding DNA: TGTGCCAGCAGCTTAGGAAGAGGGATCCGATCTGGAAACACCATATATTTT.

This chain connects TRBV14 to TRBJ1-5; D is perhaps TRBD1 (6 bases). The CDR3 loop spans 13 amino acids. The ends were cut back, 4 bases at V and 5 bases at J, with 9 bases in the middle. Germline V gene lookup returns CDR1 SGHDN and CDR2 FVKESK. As DNA, the CDR3 is TGTGCCAGCAGCCGGACAGATTATCAGCCCCAGCATTTT. This sequence encodes CASSRTDYQPQHF.

The chain employs TRBV7-3 and TRBJ1-2; 7 nucleotides align to TRBD1. The CDR3 spans 13 residues. V lost 5 bases and J lost 8; bases outside the gene matches: 8. In germline, CDR1 is SGHTA, CDR2 FQGTGA. The CDR3 DNA reads TGTGCCAGCAGCCTGTCAGGGGGTAGCGGCTACACCTTC. Its protein is CASSLSGGSGYTF.

This clone was observed a single time. The J gene is TRBJ2-3, the V gene TRBV19; no firm D call. CDR3 length equals 16 residues. CDR1 is LNHDA, CDR2 SQIVND, per germline (reference sequence). Trimming took 5 bases from V and 2 from J, leaving 17 bases between them. CDR3 in amino acids: CASSPRPPTATDTQYF. The CDR3 DNA reads TGTGCCAGTAGTCCCCGACCCCCGACTGCCACAGATACGCAGTATTTT. The variable domain in full, completed from reference TRBV19 and TRBJ2-3, reads DGGITQSPKYLFRKEGQNVTLSCEQNLNHDAMYWYRQDPGQGLRLIYYSQIVNDFQKGDIAEGYSVSREKKESFPLTVTSAQKNPTAFYLCASSPRPPTATDTQYFGPGTRLTVL.

J is TRBJ2-3 and V is TRBV27; 11 positions agree with TRBD2. The ends lost 7 bases at V and 3 bases at J; junction bases unmatched: 6. The germline gives CDR1 MNHEY, CDR2 SMNVEV (reference sequence). The CDR3 is made up of 15 amino acids. CDR3 nucleotides: TGTGCCAGCAACCCAACTAGCGGGAGAACAGATACGCAGTATTTT. Amino acid sequence: CASNPTSGRTDTQYF.

This clone was picked up a small number of times. V gene TRBV5-1 combines with J gene TRBJ1-3; 9 nucleotides align to TRBD1. The CDR3 runs to 15 residues. Germline CDR1 is SGHRS and CDR2 is YFSETQ. Trimming at V came to 4 bases and at J to 3 bases, leaving 5 bases not matched to a gene. The CDR3 sequence: CASSQGQGYGNTIYF. CDR3 nucleotides: TGCGCCAGCAGCCAGGGACAGGGTTATGGAAACACCATATATTTT.

This chain uses TRBV5-1 with TRBJ2-1, with 8 bases identical to TRBD1. Germline lookup yields CDR1 SGHRS and CDR2 YFSETQ. V was clipped by 4 bases and J by 5 bases; unmatched bases: 11. The CDR3 covers 16 residues. CDR3 loop: CASSGLDRDYDNEQFF. CDR3 coding DNA: TGCGCCAGCAGCGGATTGGACAGGGATTACGACAATGAGCAGTTCTTC.

This clone was counted only a few times. V usage is TRBV28 and J usage is TRBJ2-7; 11 positions agree with TRBD1. The CDR3 is 17 amino acids. The junction had 12 bases not matched to a gene; V was cut back by 4 bases and J by 4 bases. Germline CDR1 reads MDHEN; CDR2 reads SYDVKM. The CDR3 DNA sequence: TGTGCCAGCAGTTCAACCTGGGACAGGGGGACGCGGTACGAGCAGTACTTC. It encodes CASSSTWDRGTRYEQYF.